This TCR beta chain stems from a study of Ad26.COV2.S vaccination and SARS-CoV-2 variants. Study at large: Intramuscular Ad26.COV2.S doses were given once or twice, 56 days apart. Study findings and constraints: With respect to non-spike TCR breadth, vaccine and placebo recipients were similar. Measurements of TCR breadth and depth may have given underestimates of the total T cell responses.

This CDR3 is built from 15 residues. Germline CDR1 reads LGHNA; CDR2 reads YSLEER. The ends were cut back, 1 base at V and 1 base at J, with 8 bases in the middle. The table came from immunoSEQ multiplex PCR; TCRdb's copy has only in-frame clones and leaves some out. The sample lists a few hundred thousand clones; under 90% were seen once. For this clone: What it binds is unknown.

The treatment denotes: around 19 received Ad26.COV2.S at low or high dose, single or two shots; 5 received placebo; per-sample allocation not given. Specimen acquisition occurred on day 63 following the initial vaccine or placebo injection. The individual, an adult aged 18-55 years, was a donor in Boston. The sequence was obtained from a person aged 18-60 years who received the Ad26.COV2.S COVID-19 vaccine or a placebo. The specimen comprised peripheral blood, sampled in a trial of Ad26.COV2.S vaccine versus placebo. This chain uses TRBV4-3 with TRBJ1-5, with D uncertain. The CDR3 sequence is CASSQVYESNQPQHF. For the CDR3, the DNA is TGCGCCAGCAGCCAAGTGTACGAGAGCAATCAGCCCCAGCATTTT.